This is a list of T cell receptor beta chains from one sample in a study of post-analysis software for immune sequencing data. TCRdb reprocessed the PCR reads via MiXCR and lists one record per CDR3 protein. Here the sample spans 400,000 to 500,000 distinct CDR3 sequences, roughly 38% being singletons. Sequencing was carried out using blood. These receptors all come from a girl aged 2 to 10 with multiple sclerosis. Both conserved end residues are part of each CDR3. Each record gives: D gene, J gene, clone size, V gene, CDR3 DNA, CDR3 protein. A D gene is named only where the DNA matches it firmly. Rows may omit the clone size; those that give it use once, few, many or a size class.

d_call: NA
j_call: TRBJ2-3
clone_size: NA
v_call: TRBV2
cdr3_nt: TGTGCCAGCAGGCTAACCCAGACCGTCTTCACAGATACGCAGTATTTT
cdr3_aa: CASRLTQTVFTDTQYF

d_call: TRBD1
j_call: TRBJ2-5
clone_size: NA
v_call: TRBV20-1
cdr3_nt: TGCAGTGCAGGACAGGGAACTGGAAAAGAGACCCAGTACTTC
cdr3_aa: CSAGQGTGKETQYF

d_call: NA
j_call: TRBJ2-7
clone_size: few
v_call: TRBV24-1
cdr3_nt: TGTGCCACCAGTGCGGGAAGGGGCGAGCAGTACTTC
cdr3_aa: CATSAGRGEQYF

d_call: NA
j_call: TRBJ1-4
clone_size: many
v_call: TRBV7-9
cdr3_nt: TGTGCCAGCAGCCCCCAAGGGGTTTCTAGTGAAAAACTGTTTTTT
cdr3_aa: CASSPQGVSSEKLFF

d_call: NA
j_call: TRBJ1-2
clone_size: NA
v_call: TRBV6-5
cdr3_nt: TGTGCCAGCAGCTCTTCCCGGATCATACTTAACTATGGCTACACCTTC
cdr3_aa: CASSSSRIILNYGYTF

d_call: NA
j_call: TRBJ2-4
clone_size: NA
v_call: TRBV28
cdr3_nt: TGTGCCAGCAGTTGGGGACTAGCCAAAAACATTCAGTACTTC
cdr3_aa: CASSWGLAKNIQYF

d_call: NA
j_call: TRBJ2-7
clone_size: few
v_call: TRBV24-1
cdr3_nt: TGTGCCACCAGTGATTCCTCCCTGAGACCCTACGAGCAGTACTTC
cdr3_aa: CATSDSSLRPYEQYF

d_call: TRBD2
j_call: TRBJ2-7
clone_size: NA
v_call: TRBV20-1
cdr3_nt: TGCAGTGCTGACAATTCGCGGGGGGACTCCTACTCCTACGAGCAGTACTTC
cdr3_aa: CSADNSRGDSYSYEQYF

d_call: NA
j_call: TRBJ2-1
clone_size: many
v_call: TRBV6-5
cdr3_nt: TGTGCCAGCAGTTACTCGATGGGTGGGAGCTCCTACAATGAGCAGTTCTTC
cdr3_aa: CASSYSMGGSSYNEQFF

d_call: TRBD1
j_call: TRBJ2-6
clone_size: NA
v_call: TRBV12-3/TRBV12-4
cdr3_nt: TGTGCCAGCAGTTTAATAGTGACAGGGGGAAGTAGTGGGGCCAACGTCCTGACTTTC
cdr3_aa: CASSLIVTGGSSGANVLTF

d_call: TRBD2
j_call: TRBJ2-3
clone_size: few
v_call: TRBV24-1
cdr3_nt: TGTGCCACCAGTGATTCTAGCGGGGCCCGTCTAGATACGCAGTATTTT
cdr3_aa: CATSDSSGARLDTQYF

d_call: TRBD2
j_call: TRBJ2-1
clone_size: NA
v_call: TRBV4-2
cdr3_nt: TGTGCCAGCAGCCAAGCTAGCGGAACCTACAATGAGCAGTTCTTC
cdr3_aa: CASSQASGTYNEQFF

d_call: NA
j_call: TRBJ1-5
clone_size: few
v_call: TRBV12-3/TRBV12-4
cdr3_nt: TGTGCCAGCAGTTTAGCGGGCAGGGGCAGCAATCAGCCCCAGCATTTT
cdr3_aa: CASSLAGRGSNQPQHF

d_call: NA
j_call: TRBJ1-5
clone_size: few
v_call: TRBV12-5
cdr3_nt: TGTGCTAGTGGTTTCCGCTACAGGCAAAGCAGCAATCAGCCCCAGCATTTT
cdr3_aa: CASGFRYRQSSNQPQHF

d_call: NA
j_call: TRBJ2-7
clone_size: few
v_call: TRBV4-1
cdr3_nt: TGCGCCAGCAGCCAAGTAGAATTTCGCCGAGACGAGCAGTACTTC
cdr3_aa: CASSQVEFRRDEQYF

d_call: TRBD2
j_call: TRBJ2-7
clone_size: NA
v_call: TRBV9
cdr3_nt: TGTGCCAGCAGCGTAGATCCTAGCGGGCCCTACGAGCAGTACTTC
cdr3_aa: CASSVDPSGPYEQYF

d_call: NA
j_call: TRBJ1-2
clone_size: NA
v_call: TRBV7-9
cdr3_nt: TGTGCCAGCAGCTTTCTCCGGAACACTAACTATGGCTACACCTTC
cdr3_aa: CASSFLRNTNYGYTF

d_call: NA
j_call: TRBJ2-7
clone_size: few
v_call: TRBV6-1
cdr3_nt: TGTGCCAGCACCCAAGCGGGAGACAGGGGCGTCTACGAGCAGTACTTC
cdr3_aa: CASTQAGDRGVYEQYF

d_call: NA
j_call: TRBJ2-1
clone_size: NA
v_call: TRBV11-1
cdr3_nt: TGTGCCAGCAGCTTACTGCTTACAATGGGTGACAATGAGCAGTTCTTC
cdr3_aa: CASSLLLTMGDNEQFF

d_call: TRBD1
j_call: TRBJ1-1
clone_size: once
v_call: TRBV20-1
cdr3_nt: TGCAGTGCTTGGAACCGGGACAGGGGCACTGAAGCTTTCTTT
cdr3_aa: CSAWNRDRGTEAFF

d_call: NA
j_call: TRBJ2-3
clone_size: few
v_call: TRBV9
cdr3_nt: TGTGCCAGCAGCCCAGGCACAGTCACAGATACGCAGTATTTT
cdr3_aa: CASSPGTVTDTQYF

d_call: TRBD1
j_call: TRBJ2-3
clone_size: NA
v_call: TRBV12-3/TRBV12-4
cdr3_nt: TGTGCCAGCAGACGAAGGACAGGGGAATCAGATGCGCAGTATTTT
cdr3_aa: CASRRRTGESDAQYF

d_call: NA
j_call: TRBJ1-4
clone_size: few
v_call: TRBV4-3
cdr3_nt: TGCGCCAGCAGCCAAGATAATCTAGCAACTAATGAAAAACTGTTTTTT
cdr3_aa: CASSQDNLATNEKLFF

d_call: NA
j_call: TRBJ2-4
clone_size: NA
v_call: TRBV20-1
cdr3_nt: TGCAGTGCCGTCTTGGGGAACATTCAGTACTTC
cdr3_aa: CSAVLGNIQYF

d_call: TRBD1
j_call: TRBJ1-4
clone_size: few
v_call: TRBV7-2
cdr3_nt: TGTGCCAGCAGCTTCAACGGACAGGGAGGGGAAAAACTGTTTTTT
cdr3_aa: CASSFNGQGGEKLFF

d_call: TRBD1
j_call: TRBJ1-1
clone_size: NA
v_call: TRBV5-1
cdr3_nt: TGCGCCAGCAGCTTCAGTCGACAGGGGCACACTGAAGCTTTCTTT
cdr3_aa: CASSFSRQGHTEAFF

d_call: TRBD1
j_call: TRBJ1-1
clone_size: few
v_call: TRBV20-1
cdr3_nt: TGCAGTGCTAGAGATTGGGACAGGGAAGACACTGAAGCTTTCTTT
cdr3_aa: CSARDWDREDTEAFF

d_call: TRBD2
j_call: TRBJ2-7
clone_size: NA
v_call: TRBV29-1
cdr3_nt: TGCAGCCTTGCCGGGACTAGCGGCGCCTACGAGCAGTACTTC
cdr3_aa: CSLAGTSGAYEQYF

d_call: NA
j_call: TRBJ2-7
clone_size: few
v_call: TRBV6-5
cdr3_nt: TGTGCCAGCAGTTATGGGAGACGGATCTCCTACGAGCAGTACTTC
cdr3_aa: CASSYGRRISYEQYF

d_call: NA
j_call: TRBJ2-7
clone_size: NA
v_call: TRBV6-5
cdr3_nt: TGTGCCAGCAGTTACGGACGAGACTACGAGCAGTACTTC
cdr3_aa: CASSYGRDYEQYF

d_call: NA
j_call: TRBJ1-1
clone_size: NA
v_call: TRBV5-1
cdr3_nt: TGCGCCAGCAGCAGAGACAGGAGACTGAACACTGAAGCTTTCTTT
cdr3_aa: CASSRDRRLNTEAFF